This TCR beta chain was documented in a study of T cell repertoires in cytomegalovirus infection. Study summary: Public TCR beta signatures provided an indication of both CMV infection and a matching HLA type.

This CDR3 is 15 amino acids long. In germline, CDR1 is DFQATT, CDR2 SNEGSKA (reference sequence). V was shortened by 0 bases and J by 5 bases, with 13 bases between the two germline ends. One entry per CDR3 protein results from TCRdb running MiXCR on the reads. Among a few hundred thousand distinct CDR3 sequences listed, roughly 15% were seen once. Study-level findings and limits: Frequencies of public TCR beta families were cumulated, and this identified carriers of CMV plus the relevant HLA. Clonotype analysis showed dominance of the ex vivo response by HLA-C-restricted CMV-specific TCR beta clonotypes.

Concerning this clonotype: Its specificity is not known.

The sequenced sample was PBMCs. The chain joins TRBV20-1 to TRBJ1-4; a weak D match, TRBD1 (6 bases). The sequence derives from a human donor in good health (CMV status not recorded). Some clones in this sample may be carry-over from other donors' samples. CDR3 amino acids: CSARDPGAGNEKLFF. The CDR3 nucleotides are TGCAGTGCTAGAGATCCGGGGGCAGGAAATGAAAAACTGTTTTTT.